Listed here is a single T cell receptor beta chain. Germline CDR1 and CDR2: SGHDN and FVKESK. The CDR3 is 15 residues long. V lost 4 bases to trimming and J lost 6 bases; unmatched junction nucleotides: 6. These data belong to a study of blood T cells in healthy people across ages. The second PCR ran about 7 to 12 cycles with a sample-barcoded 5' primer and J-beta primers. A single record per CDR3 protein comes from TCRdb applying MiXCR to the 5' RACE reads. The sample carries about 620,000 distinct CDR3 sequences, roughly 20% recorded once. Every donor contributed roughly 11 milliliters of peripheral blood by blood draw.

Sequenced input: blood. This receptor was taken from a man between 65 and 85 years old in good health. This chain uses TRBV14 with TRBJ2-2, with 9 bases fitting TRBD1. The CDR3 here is CASSPPGQGAGELFF. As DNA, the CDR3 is TGTGCCAGCAGCCCCCCGGGACAGGGTGCCGGGGAGCTGTTTTTT. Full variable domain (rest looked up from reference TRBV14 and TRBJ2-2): EAGVTQFPSHSVIEKGQTVTLRCDPISGHDNLYWYRRVMGKEIKFLLHFVKESKQDESGMPNNRFLAERTGGTYSTLKVQPAELEDSGVYFCASSPPGQGAGELFFGEGSRLTVL.